Included here is one T cell receptor (beta chain) sequence, with context. Its antigen is not yet known. From the germline V gene (reference sequence), CDR1 is DFQATT and CDR2 is SNEGSKA. Reading from cysteine to phenylalanine, the CDR3 counts 17 amino acids. Only the protein sequence is given. These data are taken from a study of CXCR3-negative and CXCR3-positive naive CD8 T cells (dated by TCRdb to between 2019 and 2020). Background on the whole study: Roughly 150 million TRB reads were obtained in total, roughly 1.5 +/- 0.3 million reads per library. Data from 11 donors, pooled across two independent experiments, went into the diversity and physicochemical repertoire analyses. For the TRBV-TRBJ cluster analysis, the naive subsets came from about five donors, while the memory cells came from 3 donors. Findings and caveats that apply to the study as a whole: Within the same donor, TRBV-TRBJ usage looked similar between naive CXCR3-negative and CXCR3-positive cells, but memory cells had distinct patterns. TRB CDR3s from CXCR3-positive naive cells showed higher hydrophobicity (lower Kidera factor 4), lower energy, and higher strength and volume indices than CXCR3-negative naive cells. Because surface CD5, which is linked to self-reactivity in mice, was comparable between the naive subsets, TCR interaction strength was also inferred from TRB CDR3 physicochemical properties. Freshly isolated PBMCs were used for most assays because CXCR3 expression partially decreased after cryopreservation. Both naive subsets had comparably high repertoire diversity, while memory CD8+ T cells had much lower repertoire diversity.

The sample was run on a NextSeq 550. The Human TCR Profiling Kit (MiLaboratory) was used to make UMI-labeled 5' RACE TRB cDNA libraries. The full amount of extracted RNA was used for cDNA synthesis, and the full amount of resulting cDNA was used for PCR amplification. Libraries were prepared in parallel with an identical number of PCR cycles. In the paper's pipeline: With a requirement of at least two reads per UMI, MIGEC and MiXCR extracted about 50,000 +/- 10,000 unique UMI-labeled TRB cDNA molecules per library. On average, each library contained approximately 40,000 +/- 10,000 functional in-frame TRB CDR3 nucleotide clonotypes without stop codons. After each sample was downsampled to 5000 UMI-labeled TRB molecules, VDJtools was used to calculate diversity metrics such as normalized Shannon-Wiener and Chao1. Clonotype-size-weighted physicochemical properties of the central five CDR3 residues (interaction energy, strength, volume and Kidera factor 4) were computed in VDJtools. TCRdb reprocessed the public reads and reports one entry per CDR3 protein sequence, without DNA. The V and J calls follow TCRdb's processing rather than the paper's. The sample table on file contains about 41,000 distinct CDR3 sequences. The biggest ten clones account for around 1.9% of the sample.

Each CD8+ T cell subset was flow-sorted in triplicate, and some 310,000 cells per subset were placed directly into RLT lysis buffer. To exclude memory contaminants, naive CD8+ T cells were stringently defined as CD45RO-CCR7+CD27+CD95-. Using standard density gradient centrifugation, peripheral blood mononuclear cells were isolated from buffy coats. Naive CXCR3-negative and CXCR3-positive CD8+ T cells were flow-sorted using a FACSAria III. Total RNA was extracted from sorted cells with an RNeasy Mini Kit. This sequence originates from a human donor in good health. Some clones in this sample may be carry-over from other donors' samples. The chain is made from TRBV20-1 and TRBJ1-2. Source material: naive CXCR3- CD8+ T cells from blood. This specimen's cell subset or site label, per the study, means: CD45RO-CCR7+CD27+CD95- naive CD8+ T cells lacking CXCR3 (TNR3-). The CDR3 has the sequence CSARDWSEQSPNYGYTF.